This entry lists 11 T cell receptor beta chains sequenced from one sample in a study of CD8 T cells in ankylosing spondylitis (dated by TCRdb to 2017 to 2019). Overall study results and their limits: Blood from ankylosing spondylitis patients appeared to be characterized by a TCR beta motif composed of 7 to 9 highly homologous amino acid variants.

No antigen is known for these receptors. The library was built by means of 5' RACE. The sequencer was an Illumina HiSeq 2500. TCRdb ran its own pipeline on the public reads, namely fastp trimming at Q25 and MiXCR clone calling, and kept in-frame beta chains. Rows with a matching CDR3 protein are joined into one entry that keeps the most common DNA and genes. The sample data list 390,000 or so distinct CDR3 sequences, and 20% to 25% of these were observed just once. The ten largest clones capture approximately 15% of the sample. Sample: blood, either unsorted or a sorted T cell fraction (not recorded which). Receptors were obtained from a male donor with ankylosing spondylitis.

The gene calls are TRBV12-3 or TRBV12-4 and TRBJ2-3, with a possible D match to TRBD2 (5 bases). The V and J ends lost 5 bases and 1 base respectively, with 13 bases between them. The CDR3 has 15 amino acids. CDR3 amino acids: CASSLDRRGTDTQYF. For the CDR3, the DNA is TGTGCCAGCAGTCTAGATAGGCGGGGCACAGATACGCAGTATTTT.

This clonotype was seen more than once but under ten times. The CDR3, as DNA: TGTGCCAGCAGCTACAGACAGGGCGGGAGAGAGACCCAGTACTTC. Translation gives CASSYRQGGRETQYF. V is TRBV9 and J is TRBJ2-5; the D call may be TRBD1 or TRBD2 (7 bases each). The CDR3 extends over 15 amino acids. Trimming removed 4 bases at V and 4 bases at J, with 17 bases between. Looked up from germline, CDR1 is SGDLS and CDR2 is YYNGEE.

This clonotype was detected only a few times. V and J are TRBV29-1 and TRBJ2-3; D gene unclear. The V end lost 6 bases, the J end lost 0 bases, and 7 bases lay between the germline ends. The CDR3 runs 12 residues. Germline CDR1 reads SQVTM; CDR2 reads ANQGSEA. CDR3 sequence: CSVGRSTDTQYF. In nucleotides, the CDR3 is TGCAGCGTCGGACGGAGCACAGATACGCAGTATTTT.

The sample holds a few counts of this clonotype. The chain is built from TRBV28 and TRBJ2-7; 9 positions match TRBD1. CDR3 size: 14 residues. The ends lost 7 bases at V and 4 bases at J; junction bases unmatched: 8. Germline CDR1 reads MDHEN; CDR2 reads SYDVKM. CDR3 residues: CASKRGTGLYEQYF. The CDR3 nucleotides are TGTGCCAGCAAAAGAGGGACAGGGCTTTACGAGCAGTACTTC.

The chain has TRBV5-1 and TRBJ1-2, with 10 bases that match TRBD1. This CDR3 comprises 16 residues. Germline CDR1 and CDR2: SGHRS and YFSETQ. V was pared by 0 bases and J by 6 bases, with 8 bases of the junction left unmatched. CDR3 region: CASSLAPGQGVNGYTF. The CDR3 coding sequence is TGCGCCAGCAGCTTGGCCCCTGGACAGGGGGTTAATGGCTACACCTTC.

V and J are TRBV29-1 and TRBJ2-4; D is possibly TRBD1 (6 bases). Trimming took off 2 bases at V and 2 bases at J, with 16 bases between the two ends. This CDR3 is built from 16 residues. Germline CDR1 reads SQVTM; CDR2 reads ANQGSEA. The DNA for the CDR3 is TGCAGCGTTGAAAGGGCAGGACAGCGGACCAAAAACATTCAGTACTTC. Encoded protein: CSVERAGQRTKNIQYF.

This clonotype was found a few times. The V gene is TRBV5-1, the J gene TRBJ2-1, with TRBD2 identical over 10 bases. Losses at the gene ends were 4 bases for V and 4 bases for J; bases not matched to a gene: 20. Germline lookup yields CDR1 SGHRS and CDR2 YFSETQ. This CDR3 region has 20 residues. CDR3 protein: CASSLRAASGRAMGYNEQFF. CDR3 in DNA: TGCGCCAGCAGCCTTCGGGCTGCTAGCGGGAGAGCAATGGGGTACAATGAGCAGTTCTTC.

The V gene is TRBV12-5, the J gene TRBJ1-2; D uncertain. The CDR3 length is 15 residues. V was cut by 0 bases and J by 5 bases, with 13 bases left in between. Germline-derived CDR1 and CDR2 are LGHNT and FRNRAP. The CDR3: CASGLVLGSVYGYTF. The CDR3 bases are TGTGCTAGTGGTTTGGTACTAGGGTCAGTTTATGGCTACACCTTC.

This clonotype was detected only a few times. The chain uses TRBV19 and TRBJ1-1; maybe TRBD1 (6 bases). CDR1 LNHDA and CDR2 SQIVND come from the germline V gene (reference sequence). V lost 4 bases and J lost 1, with 19 bases in between. This CDR3 spans 17 amino acids. CDR3 nucleotides: TGTGCCAGTAGTAGGGGGGGCCGAGACACCCCGAACACTGAAGCTTTCTTT. Translation gives CASSRGGRDTPNTEAFF.

This clonotype was observed a handful of times. The genes are TRBV4-3 and TRBJ2-1; possible D gene TRBD2, 6 bases. Between the trimmed V and J ends, which lost 3 bases and 2 bases, there was a span of 20 bases. Germline V gene sequence: CDR1 LGHNA, CDR2 YSLEER. CDR3 length: 18 amino acids. In DNA form, the CDR3 reads TGCGCCAGCAGCCACCTGATGGGGGGACCCTCACCCTACAATGAGCAGTTCTTC. This encodes CASSHLMGGPSPYNEQFF.

The CDR3 nucleotides read TGTGCCAGCAGCTTAGTACAGCCAAATGAAAAACTGTTTTTT. Its protein product is CASSLVQPNEKLFF. V gene TRBV11-2 combines with J gene TRBJ1-4; D gene unclear. Germline V CDR1 and CDR2: SGHAT, FQNNGV. CDR3 length: 14 residues. V lost 1 base and J lost 5, with 8 bases in between.